This T cell receptor (beta chain) was found in a study of T cells in Graves' hyperthyroidism and ophthalmopathy. Those patients with uncontrolled infection, other autoimmune disease, pregnancy or lactation were excluded. This clonotype was seen ten or more times. The germline V and J ends were trimmed by 7 bases and 6 bases, with 8 bases remaining between them. The CDR3 is 11 residues long. Amplified TCR beta CDR3 regions came from RNA transcripts. RT-PCR in the first round (using the HTBI primer set) targeted the TCR CDR3. TCRdb recomputed calls from the multiplex PCR reads with MiXCR, one row per CDR3 protein. The sample consists of roughly 110,000 distinct CDR3 sequences, roughly 15% of them appearing once.

This clonotype was obtained from a woman in her 50s with Graves' hyperthyroidism. The material sequenced was blood. This rearrangement joins TRBV12-3 or TRBV12-4 to TRBJ2-3; D uncertain. The chain's CDR3 is CASTIRDTQYF. CDR3 in DNA: TGTGCCAGCACGATCCGGGATACGCAGTATTTT.